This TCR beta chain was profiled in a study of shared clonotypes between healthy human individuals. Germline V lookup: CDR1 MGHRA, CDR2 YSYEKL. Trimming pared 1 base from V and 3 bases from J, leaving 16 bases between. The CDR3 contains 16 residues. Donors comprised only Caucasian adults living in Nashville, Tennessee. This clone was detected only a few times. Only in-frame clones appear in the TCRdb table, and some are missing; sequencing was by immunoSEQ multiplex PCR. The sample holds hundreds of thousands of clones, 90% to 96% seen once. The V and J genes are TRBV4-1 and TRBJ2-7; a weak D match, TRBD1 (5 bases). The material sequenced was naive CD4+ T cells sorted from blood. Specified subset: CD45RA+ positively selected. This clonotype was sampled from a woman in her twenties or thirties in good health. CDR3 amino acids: CASSQGIAGLYYEQYF. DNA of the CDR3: TGCGCCAGCAGCCAAGGTATCGCAGGGTTATACTACGAGCAGTACTTC.